This TCR beta chain was documented in a study of T cell responses to AZD1222 COVID-19 vaccine. Whole-study findings and limits: The sample set comprised mostly white British donors with more females, and clonal diversity was possibly underestimated. Unmutated regions of variants are reportedly targeted by nearly half of spike-specific TCRs. Seropositive status at baseline applied to only a handful of AZD1222 recipients. Repertoires were obtained solely post-peak T cell response.

Sequencing used immunoSEQ multiplex PCR; TCRdb keeps in-frame clones, though not all of them. The sample holds about 86,000 clones, 70% to 90% seen once. The CDR3 runs to 17 residues. CDR1 and CDR2 from the germline V gene are LGHNA and YSLEER. The V end was cut by 0 bases, the J end by 4 bases, with 16 bases between. Note on this clone: The target antigen is unknown.

The source material was peripheral blood, sampled on day 0 of MenACWY control vaccination. The V and J genes are TRBV4-3 and TRBJ1-5; TRBD1 is a possible D gene (5 bases). The receptor was isolated from an adult in good health. The CDR3 protein is CASSQDLAGIGNQPQHF. CDR3 nucleotides: TGCGCCAGCAGCCAAGATCTAGCAGGGATTGGGAATCAGCCCCAGCATTTT.